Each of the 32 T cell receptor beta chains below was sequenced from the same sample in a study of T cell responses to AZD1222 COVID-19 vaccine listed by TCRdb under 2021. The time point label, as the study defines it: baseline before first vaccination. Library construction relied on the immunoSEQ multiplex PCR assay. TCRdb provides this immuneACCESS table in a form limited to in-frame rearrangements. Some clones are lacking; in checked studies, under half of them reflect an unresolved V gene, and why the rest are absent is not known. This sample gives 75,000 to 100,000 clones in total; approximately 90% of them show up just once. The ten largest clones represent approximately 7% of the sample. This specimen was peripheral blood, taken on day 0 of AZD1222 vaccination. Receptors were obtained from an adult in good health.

CDR3 sequence: CASSNYEQYF. For the CDR3, the DNA is TGTGCCAGCAGTAACTACGAGCAGTACTTC. The V call is TRBV28, the J call TRBJ2-7; D is undetermined. The CDR3 is 10 residues long. V was shortened by 5 bases and J by 3 bases, with 2 bases between the two germline ends. Germline V gene sequence: CDR1 MDHEN, CDR2 SYDVKM.

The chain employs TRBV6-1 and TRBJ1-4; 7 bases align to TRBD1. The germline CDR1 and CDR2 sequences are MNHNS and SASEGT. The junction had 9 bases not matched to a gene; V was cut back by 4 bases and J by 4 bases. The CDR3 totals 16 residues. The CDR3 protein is CASSVNRGLSNEKLFF. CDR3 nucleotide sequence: TGTGCCAGCAGTGTTAACAGGGGATTAAGTAATGAAAAACTGTTTTTT.

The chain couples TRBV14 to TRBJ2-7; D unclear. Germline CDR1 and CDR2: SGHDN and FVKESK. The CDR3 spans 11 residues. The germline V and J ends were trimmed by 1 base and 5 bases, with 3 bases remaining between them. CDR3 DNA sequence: TGTGCCAGCAGCCAAGTTAACGAGCAGTACTTC. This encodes CASSQVNEQYF.

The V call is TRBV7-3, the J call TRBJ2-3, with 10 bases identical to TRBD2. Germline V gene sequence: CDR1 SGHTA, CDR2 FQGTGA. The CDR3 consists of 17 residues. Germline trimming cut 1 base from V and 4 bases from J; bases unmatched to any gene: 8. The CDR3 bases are TGTGCCAGCAGCTTAAAACCTAGCGGGAGTAGAGCAGATACGCAGTATTTT. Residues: CASSLKPSGSRADTQYF.

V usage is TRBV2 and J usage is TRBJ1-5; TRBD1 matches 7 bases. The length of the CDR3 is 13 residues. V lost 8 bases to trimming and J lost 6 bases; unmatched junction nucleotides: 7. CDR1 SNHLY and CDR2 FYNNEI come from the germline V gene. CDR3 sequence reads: CASLQGVGQPQHF. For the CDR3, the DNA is TGTGCCAGCCTCCAGGGGGTAGGTCAGCCCCAGCATTTT.

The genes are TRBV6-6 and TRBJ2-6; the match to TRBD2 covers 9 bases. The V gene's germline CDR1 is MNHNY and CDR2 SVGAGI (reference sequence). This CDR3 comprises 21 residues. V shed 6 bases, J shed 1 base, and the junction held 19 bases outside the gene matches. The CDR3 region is CASSGMGGPGLARSGANVLTF. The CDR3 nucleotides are TGTGCCAGCAGCGGGATGGGGGGACCGGGACTAGCTCGATCTGGGGCCAACGTCCTGACTTTC.

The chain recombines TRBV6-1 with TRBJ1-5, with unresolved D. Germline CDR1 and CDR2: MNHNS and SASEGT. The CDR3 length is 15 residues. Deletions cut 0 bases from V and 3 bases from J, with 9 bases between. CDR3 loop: CASSEAEGFNQPQHF. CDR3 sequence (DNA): TGTGCCAGCAGTGAAGCGGAAGGGTTCAATCAGCCCCAGCATTTT.

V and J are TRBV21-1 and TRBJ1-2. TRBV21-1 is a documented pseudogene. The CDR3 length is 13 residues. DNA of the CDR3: TGTGCCAGCAGAAATGGGGAAATATTCGGCTACACCTTC. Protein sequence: CASRNGEIFGYTF.

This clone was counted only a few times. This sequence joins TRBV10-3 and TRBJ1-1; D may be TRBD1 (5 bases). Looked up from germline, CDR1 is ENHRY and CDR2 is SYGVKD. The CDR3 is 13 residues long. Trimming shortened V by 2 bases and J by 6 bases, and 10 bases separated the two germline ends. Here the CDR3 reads CAISEAMGAEAFF. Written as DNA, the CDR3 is TGTGCCATCAGTGAGGCGATGGGGGCTGAAGCTTTCTTT.

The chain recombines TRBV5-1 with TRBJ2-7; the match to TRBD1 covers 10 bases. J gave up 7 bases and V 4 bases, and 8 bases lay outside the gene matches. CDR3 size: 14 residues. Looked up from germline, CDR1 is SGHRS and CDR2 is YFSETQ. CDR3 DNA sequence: TGCGCCAGCAGCCTCGGACAGGGGGATGGTGAGCAGTACTTC. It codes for CASSLGQGDGEQYF.

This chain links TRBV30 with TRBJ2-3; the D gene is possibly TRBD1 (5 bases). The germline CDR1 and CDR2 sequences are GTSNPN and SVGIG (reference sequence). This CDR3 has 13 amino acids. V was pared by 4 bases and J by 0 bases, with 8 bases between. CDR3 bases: TGTGCCTGGAACCAGGGTAGCACAGATACGCAGTATTTT. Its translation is CAWNQGSTDTQYF.

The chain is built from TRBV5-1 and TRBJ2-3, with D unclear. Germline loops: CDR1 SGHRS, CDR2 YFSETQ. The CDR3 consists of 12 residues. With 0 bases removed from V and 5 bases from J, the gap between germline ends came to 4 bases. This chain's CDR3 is CASSLGGDTQYF. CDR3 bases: TGCGCCAGCAGCTTGGGTGGAGATACGCAGTATTTT. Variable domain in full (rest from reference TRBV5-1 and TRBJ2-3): KAGVTQTPRYLIKTRGQQVTLSCSPISGHRSVSWYQQTPGQGLQFLFEYFSETQRNKGNFPGRFSGRQFSNSRSEMNVSTLELGDSALYLCASSLGGDTQYFGPGTRLTVL.

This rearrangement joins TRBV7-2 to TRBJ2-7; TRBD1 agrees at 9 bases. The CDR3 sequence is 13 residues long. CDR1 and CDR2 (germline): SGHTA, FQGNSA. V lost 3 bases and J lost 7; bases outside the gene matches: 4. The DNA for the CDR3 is TGTGCCAGCAGCTTCAACAGGGGGCAAGAGCAGTACTTC. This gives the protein CASSFNRGQEQYF.

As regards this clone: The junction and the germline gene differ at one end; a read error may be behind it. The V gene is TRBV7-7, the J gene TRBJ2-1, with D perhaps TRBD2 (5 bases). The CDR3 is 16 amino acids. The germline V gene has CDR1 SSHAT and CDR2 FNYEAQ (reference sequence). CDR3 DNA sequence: TGTGCTAGCAGCTTAGCGCTTACTACTCCCTACAATGAGCAGTTCTTC. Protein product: CASSLALTTPYNEQFF.

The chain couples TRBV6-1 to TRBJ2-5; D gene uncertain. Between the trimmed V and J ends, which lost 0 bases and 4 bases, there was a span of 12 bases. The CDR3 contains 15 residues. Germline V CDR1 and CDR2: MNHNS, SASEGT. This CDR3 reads CASSEALSSRETQYF. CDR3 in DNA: TGTGCCAGCAGTGAAGCCCTCAGCAGCCGAGAGACCCAGTACTTC.

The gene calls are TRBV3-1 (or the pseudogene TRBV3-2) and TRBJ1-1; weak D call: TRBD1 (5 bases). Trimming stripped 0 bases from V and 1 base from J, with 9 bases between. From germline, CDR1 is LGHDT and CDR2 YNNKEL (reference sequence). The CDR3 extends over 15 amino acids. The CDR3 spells CASSQDGAANTEAFF. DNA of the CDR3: TGTGCCAGCAGCCAAGATGGGGCAGCGAACACTGAAGCTTTCTTT.

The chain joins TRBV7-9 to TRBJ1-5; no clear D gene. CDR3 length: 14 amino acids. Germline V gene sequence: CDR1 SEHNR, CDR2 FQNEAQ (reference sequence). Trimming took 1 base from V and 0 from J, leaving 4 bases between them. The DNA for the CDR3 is TGTGCCAGCAGCTTAGGGGCTAGCAATCAGCCCCAGCATTTT. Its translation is CASSLGASNQPQHF.

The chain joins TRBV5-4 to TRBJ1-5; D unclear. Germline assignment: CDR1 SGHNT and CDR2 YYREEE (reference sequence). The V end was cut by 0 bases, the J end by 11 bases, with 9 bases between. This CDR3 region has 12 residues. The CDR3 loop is CASSLEESTQHF. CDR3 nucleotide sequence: TGTGCCAGCAGCTTGGAAGAGTCAACCCAGCATTTT. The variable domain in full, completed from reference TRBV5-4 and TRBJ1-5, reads ETGVTQSPTHLIKTRGQQVTLRCSSQSGHNTVSWYQQALGQGPQFIFQYYREEENGRGNFPPRFSGLQFPNYSSELNVNALELDDSALYLCASSLEESTQHFGDGTRLSIL.

CDR3 sequence (DNA): TGTGCCAGTAGTATAGACCGACAGCTAAACTATGGCTACACCTTC. Translation: CASSIDRQLNYGYTF. J is TRBJ1-2 and V is TRBV19; TRBD1 is a possible D gene (5 bases). Trimming took off 0 bases at V and 2 bases at J, with 10 bases between the two ends. This CDR3 is 15 amino acids long. Germline loops: CDR1 LNHDA, CDR2 SQIVND (reference sequence).

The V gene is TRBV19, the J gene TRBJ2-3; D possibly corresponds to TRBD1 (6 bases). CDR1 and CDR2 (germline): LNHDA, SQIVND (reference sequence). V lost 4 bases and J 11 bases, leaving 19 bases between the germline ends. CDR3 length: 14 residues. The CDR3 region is CASSKGTPLNMQYF. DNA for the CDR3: TGTGCCAGTAGTAAAGGGACACCTTTGAATATGCAGTATTTT. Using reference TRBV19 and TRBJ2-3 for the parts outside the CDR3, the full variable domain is DGGITQSPKYLFRKEGQNVTLSCEQNLNHDAMYWYRQDPGQGLRLIYYSQIVNDFQKGDIAEGYSVSREKKESFPLTVTSAQKNPTAFYLCASSKGTPLNMQYFGPGTRLTVL.

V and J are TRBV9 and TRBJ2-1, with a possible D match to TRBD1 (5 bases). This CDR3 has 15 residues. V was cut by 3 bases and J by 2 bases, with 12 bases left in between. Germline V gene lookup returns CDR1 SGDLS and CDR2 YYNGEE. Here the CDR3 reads CASSAGSRPYNEQFF. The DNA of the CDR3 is TGTGCCAGCAGCGCAGGGTCCCGACCCTACAATGAGCAGTTCTTC.

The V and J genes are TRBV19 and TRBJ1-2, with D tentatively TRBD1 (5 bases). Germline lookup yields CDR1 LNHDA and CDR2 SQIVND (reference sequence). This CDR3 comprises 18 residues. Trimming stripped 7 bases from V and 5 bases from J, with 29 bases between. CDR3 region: CASTPSGGFLGGVYGYTF. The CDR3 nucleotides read TGTGCCAGTACCCCTTCTGGGGGGTTCCTGGGCGGGGTTTATGGCTACACCTTC.

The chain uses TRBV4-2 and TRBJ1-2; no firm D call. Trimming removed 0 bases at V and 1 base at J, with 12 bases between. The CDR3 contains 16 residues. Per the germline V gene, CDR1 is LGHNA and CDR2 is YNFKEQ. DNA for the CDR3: TGTGCCAGCAGCCAAGACCCCGGCGGAGATAACTATGGCTACACCTTC. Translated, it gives CASSQDPGGDNYGYTF.

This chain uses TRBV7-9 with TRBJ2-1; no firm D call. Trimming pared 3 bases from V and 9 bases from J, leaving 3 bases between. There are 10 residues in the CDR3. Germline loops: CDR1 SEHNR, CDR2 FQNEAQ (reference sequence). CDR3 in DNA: TGTGCCAGCAGCTTTAGTGAGCAGTTCTTC. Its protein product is CASSFSEQFF.

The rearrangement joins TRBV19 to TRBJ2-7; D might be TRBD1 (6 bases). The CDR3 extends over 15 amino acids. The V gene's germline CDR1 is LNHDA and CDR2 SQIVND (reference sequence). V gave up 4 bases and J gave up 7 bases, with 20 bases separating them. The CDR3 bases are TGTGCCAGTAGTAGGGGTCAGGGGTATCCGGGGGAGCAGTACTTC. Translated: CASSRGQGYPGEQYF.

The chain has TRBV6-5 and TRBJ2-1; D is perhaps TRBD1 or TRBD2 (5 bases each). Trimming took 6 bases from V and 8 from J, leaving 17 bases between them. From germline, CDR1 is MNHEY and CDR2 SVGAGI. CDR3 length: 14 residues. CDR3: CASRKRDQGYEQFF. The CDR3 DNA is TGTGCCAGCAGGAAACGGGATCAGGGTTATGAGCAGTTCTTC.

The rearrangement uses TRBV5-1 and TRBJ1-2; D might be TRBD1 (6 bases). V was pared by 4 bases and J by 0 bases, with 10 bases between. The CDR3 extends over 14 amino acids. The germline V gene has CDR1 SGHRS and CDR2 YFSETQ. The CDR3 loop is CASSRDTANYGYTF. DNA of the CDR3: TGCGCCAGCAGCCGGGACACAGCTAACTATGGCTACACCTTC.

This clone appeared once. Here the CDR3 DNA reads TGTGCCAGCGGAGACAGGGTGAACTATGGCTACACCTTC. This encodes CASGDRVNYGYTF. The J gene is TRBJ1-2, the V gene TRBV5-8; 7 nucleotides align to TRBD1. Per germline, CDR1 SGHTS and CDR2 YDEGEE. V lost 7 bases to trimming and J lost 2 bases; unmatched junction nucleotides: 5. This CDR3 contains 13 residues.

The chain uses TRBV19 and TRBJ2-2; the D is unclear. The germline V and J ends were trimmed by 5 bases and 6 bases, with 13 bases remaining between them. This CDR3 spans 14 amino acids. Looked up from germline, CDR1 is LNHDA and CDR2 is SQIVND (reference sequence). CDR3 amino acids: CASSARRSAGELFF. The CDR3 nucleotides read TGTGCCAGTAGTGCCAGAAGGTCGGCCGGGGAGCTGTTTTTT.

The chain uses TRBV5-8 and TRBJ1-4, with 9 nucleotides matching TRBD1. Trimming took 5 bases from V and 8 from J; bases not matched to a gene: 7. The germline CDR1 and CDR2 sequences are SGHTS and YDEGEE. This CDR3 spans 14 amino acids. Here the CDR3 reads CASRRDRVGEKLFF. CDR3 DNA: TGTGCCAGCAGACGGGACAGGGTTGGCGAAAAACTGTTTTTT.

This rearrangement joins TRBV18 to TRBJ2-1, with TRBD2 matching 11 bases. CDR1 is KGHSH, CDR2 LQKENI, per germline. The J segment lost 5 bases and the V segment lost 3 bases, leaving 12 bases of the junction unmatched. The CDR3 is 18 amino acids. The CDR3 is CASSPILAGASTHNEQFF. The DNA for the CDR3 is TGTGCCAGCTCACCGATACTAGCGGGAGCCTCTACCCACAATGAGCAGTTCTTC.

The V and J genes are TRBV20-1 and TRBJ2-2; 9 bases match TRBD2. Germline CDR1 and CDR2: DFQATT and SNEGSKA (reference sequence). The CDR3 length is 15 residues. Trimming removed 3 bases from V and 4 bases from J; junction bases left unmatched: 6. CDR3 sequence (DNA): TGCAGTGCTAGTCTGAGCGGGGGGCGCACCGGGGAGCTGTTTTTT. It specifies CSASLSGGRTGELFF.